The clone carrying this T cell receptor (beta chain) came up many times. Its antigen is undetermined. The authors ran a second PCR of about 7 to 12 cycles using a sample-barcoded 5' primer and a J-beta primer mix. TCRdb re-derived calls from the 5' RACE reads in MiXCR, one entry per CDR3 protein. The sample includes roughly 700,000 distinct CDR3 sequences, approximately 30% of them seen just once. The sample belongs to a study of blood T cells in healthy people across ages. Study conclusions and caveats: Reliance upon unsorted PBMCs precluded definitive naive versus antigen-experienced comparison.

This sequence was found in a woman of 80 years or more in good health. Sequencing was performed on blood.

The CDR3 region has the DNA TGCGCCAGCAGCCCGGCAACAGGGGGCGCGTACTACGAGCAGTACTTC. Residues: CASSPATGGAYYEQYF. The rearrangement joins TRBV4-1 to TRBJ2-7, with 9 bases matching TRBD1. This CDR3 contains 16 residues. Germline V lookup: CDR1 MGHRA, CDR2 YSYEKL. Trimming removed 4 bases from V and 3 bases from J; junction bases left unmatched: 10.